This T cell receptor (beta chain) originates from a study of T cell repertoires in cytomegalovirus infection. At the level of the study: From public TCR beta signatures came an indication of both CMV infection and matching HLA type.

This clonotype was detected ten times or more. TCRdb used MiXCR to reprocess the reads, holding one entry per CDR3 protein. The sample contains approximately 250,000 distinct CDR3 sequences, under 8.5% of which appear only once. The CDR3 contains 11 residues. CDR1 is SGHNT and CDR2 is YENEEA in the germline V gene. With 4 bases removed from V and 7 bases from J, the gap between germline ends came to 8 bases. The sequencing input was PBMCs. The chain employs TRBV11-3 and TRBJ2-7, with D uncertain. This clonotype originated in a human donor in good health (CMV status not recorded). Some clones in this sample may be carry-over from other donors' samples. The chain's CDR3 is CASSSDAEQYF. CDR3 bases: TGTGCCAGCAGCTCGGACGCTGAGCAGTACTTC.